Each of the 10 T cell receptor beta chains below was sequenced from the same sample in a study of read filtering for tumor transcriptome and immune sequencing. The library was built from roughly 400 ng RNA with molecular barcoded adaptors for alpha/delta and beta/gamma chains. Each CDR3 protein is one row after TCRdb ran MiXCR on the reads. The repertoire holds about 86,000 distinct CDR3 sequences, with approximately 13% as singletons. Material: a population of CD138-negative cells sorted from bone marrow. The receptors were gathered from a donor older than 35 with multiple myeloma.

This clonotype was picked up many times. The gene calls are TRBV6-6 and TRBJ2-7; D is undetermined. The V gene's germline CDR1 is MNHNY and CDR2 SVGAGI (reference sequence). The germline V and J ends were trimmed by 7 bases and 0 bases, with 4 bases remaining between them. This CDR3 has 11 amino acids. CDR3: CASMSSYEQYF. The CDR3 DNA sequence: TGTGCCAGCATGAGCTCCTACGAGCAGTACTTC.

On this clonotype: One end of the junction fails to match germline, which may point to a read error. The CDR3 loop is CSVRDSVGTAIYGYTF. DNA for the CDR3: TGCAGTGTTAGAGATTCGGTCGGGACAGCCATCTATGGCTACACCTTC. V and J are TRBV20-1 and TRBJ1-2; TRBD1 matches 7 bases. Per the germline V gene, CDR1 is DFQATT and CDR2 is SNEGSKA (reference sequence). The CDR3 is made up of 16 amino acids.

This clonotype has ten or more counts. This rearrangement joins TRBV6-6 to TRBJ1-5; D ambiguous. This CDR3 is built from 13 residues. Looked up from germline, CDR1 is MNHNY and CDR2 is SVGAGI (reference sequence). The V gene lost 7 bases and the J gene lost 0 bases, with 7 bases spanning the gap. The CDR3 loop is CASTLNSNQPQHF. In DNA form, the CDR3 reads TGTGCCAGCACGCTAAATAGCAATCAGCCCCAGCATTTT.

This clonotype showed up many times. The chain has TRBV9 and TRBJ1-1, with TRBD1 as a possible D gene (5 bases). The germline CDR1 and CDR2 sequences are SGDLS and YYNGEE. The length of the CDR3 is 15 residues. The V gene lost 4 bases and the J gene lost 0 bases, with 13 bases spanning the gap. The CDR3 protein is CASSPTTVMNTEAFF. DNA of the CDR3: TGTGCCAGCAGCCCTACGACAGTAATGAACACTGAAGCTTTCTTT.

This clonotype has only a few counts. The rearrangement uses TRBV11-2 and TRBJ2-4; tentatively, D is TRBD2 (6 bases). V was shortened by 2 bases and J by 7 bases, with 15 bases between the two germline ends. CDR3 length: 15 residues. The germline gives CDR1 SGHAT, CDR2 FQNNGV. The CDR3 loop reads CASSLTQRDFNIQYF. CDR3 coding DNA: TGTGCCAGCAGCTTAACCCAGAGGGACTTTAACATTCAGTACTTC.

As for this clonotype: A read error may explain this, as a much larger clone is one base away. V is TRBV11-2 and J is TRBJ2-4, with TRBD1 matching 8 bases. The V gene's germline CDR1 is SGHAT and CDR2 FQNNGV. There are 16 residues in the CDR3. J lost 0 bases, V lost 3 bases, and 4 bases had no gene match. CDR3 DNA: TGTGCCAGCAGCTTCTCCGACAGGGGAGCCAAAAACATTCAGTACTTC. Protein sequence: CASSFSDRGAKNIQYF. The full variable domain, completed using reference TRBV11-2 and TRBJ2-4, is EAGVAQSPRYKIIEKRQSVAFWCNPISGHATLYWYQQILGQGPKLLIQFQNNGVVDDSQLPKDRFSAERLKGVDSTLKIQPAKLEDSAVYLCASSFSDRGAKNIQYFGAGTRLSVL.

This clonotype was picked up many times. The chain couples TRBV7-3 to TRBJ2-1, with D perhaps matching TRBD2 (6 bases). Germline CDR1 and CDR2: SGHTA and FQGTGA. V was shortened by 2 bases and J by 6 bases, with 11 bases between the two germline ends. The CDR3 spans 14 residues. The CDR3 DNA reads TGTGCCAGCAGCTTACGACTAGGGAGCAATGAGCAGTTCTTC. Its protein product is CASSLRLGSNEQFF.

This clonotype was counted only a few times. This may arise from a read error, as a much more abundant clone is one base away. The CDR3, as DNA: TGTGCCAGCAGCCCCGGGATAGGGGGGACCCAGTACTTC. Translation: CASSPGIGGTQYF. The rearrangement uses TRBV7-3 and TRBJ2-5; perhaps TRBD1 as D (6 bases). Germline V CDR1 and CDR2: SGHTA, FQGTGA. This CDR3 has 13 amino acids. V lost 5 bases to trimming and J lost 7 bases, with 14 bases between them.

On this clonotype: A read error is possible here, since a much larger clone lies one base away. The chain is built from TRBV6-1 and TRBJ2-3; D might be TRBD1 or TRBD2, each matching 6 bases. CDR3 length: 17 amino acids. CDR1 is MNHNS, CDR2 SASEGT, per germline. V lost 7 bases, J lost 0 bases, and 20 bases lay in between. The CDR3 region is CASTRARGRQSTDTQYF. CDR3 sequence (DNA): TGTGCCAGCACGAGGGCTAGGGGGAGGCAGAGCACAGATACGCAGTATTTT.

This clonotype has a handful of counts. The junction departs from germline at one end; a sequencing error may be responsible. This chain joins TRBV2 and TRBJ2-7; 9 bases are a match to TRBD2. Germline-derived CDR1 and CDR2 are SNHLY and FYNNEI. The CDR3 loop spans 14 amino acids. Written as DNA, the CDR3 is TGTGCCAGCAGTTATAGCGGGAGCTCCTCCGAGCAGTACTTC. This encodes CASSYSGSSSEQYF. The entire variable domain, with the rest obtained from reference TRBV2 and TRBJ2-7, is as follows: EPEVTQTPSHQVTQMGQEVILRCVPISNHLYFYWYRQILGQKVEFLVSFYNNEISEKSEIFDDQFSVERPDGSNFTLKIRSTKLEDSAMYFCASSYSGSSSEQYFGPGTRLTVT.